This T cell receptor beta chain originates from a study of shared clonotypes between healthy human individuals. This clone was seen only once. Antigen specificity is unknown. Germline CDR1 is MDHEN and CDR2 is SYDVKM. V dropped 6 bases and J dropped 6; count of bases not matched to a gene: 13. This CDR3 has 17 amino acids. Study-wide results and caveats: The represented genetic and exposure-history diversity was limited by the small number of donors. Roughly 4.7% was the fraction of naive CD4 clonotypes found shared across several donors. Non-shared clonotypes were found to have lower generation probabilities than the clonotypes that were shared by all four of the sorted-subset donors.

The assay was carried out at the deep level. Produced via immunoSEQ multiplex PCR; TCRdb's table is partial and in-frame only. The sample has roughly 2.2 million clones, less than 95% seen once; the top ten hold roughly 0.34%. The genes are TRBV28 and TRBJ2-2; TRBD2 aligns across 10 bases. The clonotype originates from a man younger than 35 in good health. Some clones in this sample may be carry-over from other donors' samples. The sequenced material came from naive CD4+ T cells from PBMCs. The subset: CD45RA+ positively selected. The CDR3 DNA sequence: TGTGCCAGCAGCACCTTAGGAGCGGGAGGGCCCTCCGGGGAGCTGTTTTTT. As protein: CASSTLGAGGPSGELFF.